This TCR beta chain was captured in a study of blood T cell repertoires in COVID-19. At the level of the study: Donors in the United States, Italy and Spain gave samples during acute or convalescent COVID-19. Sample material is recorded as cDNA or gDNA derived from T cells, B-cell-depleted T cells, or PBMCs.

Measured with immunoSEQ multiplex PCR; TCRdb has only the in-frame clones, and not every one. This sample has around 53,000 clones, with 75% to 80% found just once. CDR3 length equals 15 residues. V gave up 5 bases and J gave up 4 bases; unmatched junction bases: 3. Germline V gene sequence: CDR1 SGHTA, CDR2 FQGTGA. The chain employs TRBV7-3 and TRBJ2-1, with 12 nucleotides matching TRBD2. The material sequenced was peripheral blood. The sequence derives from a man aged 65-85 years with active or convalescent COVID-19. The CDR3 region is CASSIGLAGYNEQFF. As DNA, the CDR3 is TGTGCCAGCAGCATCGGACTAGCGGGATACAATGAGCAGTTCTTC.